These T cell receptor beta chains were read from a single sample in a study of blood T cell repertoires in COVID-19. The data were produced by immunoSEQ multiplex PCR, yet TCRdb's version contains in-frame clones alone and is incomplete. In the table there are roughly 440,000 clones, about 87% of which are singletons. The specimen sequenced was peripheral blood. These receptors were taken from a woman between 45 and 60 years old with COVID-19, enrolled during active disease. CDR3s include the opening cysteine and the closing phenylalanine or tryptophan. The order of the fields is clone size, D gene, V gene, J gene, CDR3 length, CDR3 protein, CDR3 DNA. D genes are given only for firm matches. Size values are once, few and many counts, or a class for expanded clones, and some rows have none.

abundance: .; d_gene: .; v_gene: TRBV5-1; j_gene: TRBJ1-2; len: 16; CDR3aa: CASSSSLRDIDYGYTF; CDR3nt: TGCGCCAGCAGCTCGTCCCTCCGGGACATAGACTATGGCTACACCTTC
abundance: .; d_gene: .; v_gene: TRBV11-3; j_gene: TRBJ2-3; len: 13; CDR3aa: CASSTNPQDTQYF; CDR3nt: TGTGCCAGCAGCACTAACCCTCAAGATACGCAGTATTTT
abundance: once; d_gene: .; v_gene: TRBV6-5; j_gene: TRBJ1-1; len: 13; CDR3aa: CASSYSGAFEAFF; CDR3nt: TGTGCCAGCAGTTACTCGGGGGCGTTTGAAGCTTTCTTT
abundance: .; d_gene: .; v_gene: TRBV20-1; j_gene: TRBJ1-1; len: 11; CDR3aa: CSASPLSVAFF; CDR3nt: TGCAGTGCTAGCCCACTCTCGGTGGCTTTCTTT
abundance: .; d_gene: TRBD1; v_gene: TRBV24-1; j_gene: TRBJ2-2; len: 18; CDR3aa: CATSDPRQGGTNTGELFF; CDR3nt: TGTGCCACCAGTGACCCCCGACAGGGGGGAACGAACACCGGGGAGCTGTTTTTT
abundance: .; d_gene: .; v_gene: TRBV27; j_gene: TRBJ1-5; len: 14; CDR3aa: CASSSGQRNQPQHF; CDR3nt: TGTGCCAGCAGCTCAGGACAGCGCAATCAGCCCCAGCATTTT
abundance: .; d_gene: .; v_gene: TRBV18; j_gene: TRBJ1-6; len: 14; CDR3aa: CASSPGTLNSPLHF; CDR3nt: TGTGCCAGCTCGCCCGGGACACTCAATTCACCCCTCCACTTT
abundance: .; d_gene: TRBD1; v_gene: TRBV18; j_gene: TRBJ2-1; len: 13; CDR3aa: CASSSDRAGEQFF; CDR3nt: TGTGCCAGCTCATCGGACAGGGCCGGCGAGCAGTTCTTC
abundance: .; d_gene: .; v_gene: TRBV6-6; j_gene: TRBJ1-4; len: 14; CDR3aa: CASSPGTTNEKLFF; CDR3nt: TGTGCCAGCAGCCCAGGGACAACTAATGAAAAACTGTTTTTT
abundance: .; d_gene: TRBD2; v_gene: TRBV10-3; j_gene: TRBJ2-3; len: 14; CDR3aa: CAISLAGGTDTQYF; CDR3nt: TGTGCCATCAGCCTAGCGGGGGGCACAGATACGCAGTATTTT
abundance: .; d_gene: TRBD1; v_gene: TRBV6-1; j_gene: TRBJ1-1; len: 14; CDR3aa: CASSEVDRATEAFF; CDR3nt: TGTGCCAGCAGTGAAGTGGACAGGGCCACTGAAGCTTTCTTT
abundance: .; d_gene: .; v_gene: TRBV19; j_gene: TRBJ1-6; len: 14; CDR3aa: CASSLQERNSPLHF; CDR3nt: TGTGCCAGTAGCCTTCAGGAAAGGAATTCACCCCTCCACTTT
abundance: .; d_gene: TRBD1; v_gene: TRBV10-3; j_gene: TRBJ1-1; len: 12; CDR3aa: CAIRAGTGEAFF; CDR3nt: TGTGCCATCAGAGCCGGGACAGGAGAAGCTTTCTTT
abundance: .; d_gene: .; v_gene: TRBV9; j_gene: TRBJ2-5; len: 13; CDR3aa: CASSVMPTGTQYF; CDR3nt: TGTGCCAGCAGCGTCATGCCTACGGGGACCCAGTACTTC
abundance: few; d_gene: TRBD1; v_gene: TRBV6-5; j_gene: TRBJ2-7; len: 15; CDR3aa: CASSYTGQGTDEQYF; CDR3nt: TGTGCCAGCAGCTATACGGGACAGGGAACAGACGAGCAGTACTTC
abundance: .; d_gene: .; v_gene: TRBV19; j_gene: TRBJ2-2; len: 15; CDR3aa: CASSRYRAHTGELFF; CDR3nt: TGTGCCAGTAGTAGATACAGGGCGCACACCGGGGAGCTGTTTTTT
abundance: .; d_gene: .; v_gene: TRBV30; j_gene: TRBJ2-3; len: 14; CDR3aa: CAWSVGTRTDTQYF; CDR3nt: TGTGCCTGGAGTGTCGGGACTCGCACAGATACGCAGTATTTT
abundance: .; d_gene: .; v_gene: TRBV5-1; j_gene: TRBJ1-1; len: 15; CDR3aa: CASSLSSTGDTEAFF; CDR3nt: TGCGCCAGCAGCTTGTCTTCGACAGGTGACACTGAAGCTTTCTTT
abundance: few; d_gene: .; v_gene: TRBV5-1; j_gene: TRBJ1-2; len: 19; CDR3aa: CASSRRTSGPSAGNYGYTF; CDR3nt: TGCGCCAGCAGCCGGAGGACTTCCGGACCCTCAGCGGGGAACTATGGCTACACCTTC
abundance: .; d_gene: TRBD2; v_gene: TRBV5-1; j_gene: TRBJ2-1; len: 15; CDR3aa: CASSVTSGGAFEQFF; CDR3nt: TGCGCCAGCAGCGTAACTAGCGGGGGGGCGTTTGAGCAGTTCTTC
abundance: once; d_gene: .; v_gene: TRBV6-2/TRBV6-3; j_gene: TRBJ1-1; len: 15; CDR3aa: CASSVKAGRYTEAFF; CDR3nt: TGTGCCAGCAGCGTCAAGGCGGGGAGGTACACTGAAGCTTTCTTT
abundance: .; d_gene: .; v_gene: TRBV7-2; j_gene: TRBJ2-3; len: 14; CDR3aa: CASSLSSRGATQYF; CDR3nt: TGTGCCAGCAGCTTAAGTAGCAGGGGGGCTACGCAGTATTTT
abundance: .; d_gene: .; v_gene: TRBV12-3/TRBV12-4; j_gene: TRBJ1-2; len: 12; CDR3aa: CASSLGRDGYTF; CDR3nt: TGTGCCAGCAGTTTAGGGAGAGATGGCTACACCTTC
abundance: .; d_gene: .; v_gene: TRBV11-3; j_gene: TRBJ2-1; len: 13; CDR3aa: CASSPRLGNEQFF; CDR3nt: TGTGCCAGCAGCCCTAGACTGGGCAATGAGCAGTTCTTC
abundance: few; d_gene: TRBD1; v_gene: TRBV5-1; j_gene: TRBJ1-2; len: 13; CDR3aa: CASSPGTAYGYTF; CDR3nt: TGCGCCAGCAGTCCCGGGACAGCATATGGCTACACCTTC
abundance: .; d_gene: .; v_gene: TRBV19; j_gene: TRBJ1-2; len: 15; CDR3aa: CASSIYARGAYGYTF; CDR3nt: TGTGCCAGTAGTATCTACGCCCGGGGAGCGTATGGCTACACCTTC
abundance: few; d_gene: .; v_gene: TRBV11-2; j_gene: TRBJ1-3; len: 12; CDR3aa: CASTQGGNTIYF; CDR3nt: TGTGCCAGCACCCAGGGCGGAAACACCATATATTTT